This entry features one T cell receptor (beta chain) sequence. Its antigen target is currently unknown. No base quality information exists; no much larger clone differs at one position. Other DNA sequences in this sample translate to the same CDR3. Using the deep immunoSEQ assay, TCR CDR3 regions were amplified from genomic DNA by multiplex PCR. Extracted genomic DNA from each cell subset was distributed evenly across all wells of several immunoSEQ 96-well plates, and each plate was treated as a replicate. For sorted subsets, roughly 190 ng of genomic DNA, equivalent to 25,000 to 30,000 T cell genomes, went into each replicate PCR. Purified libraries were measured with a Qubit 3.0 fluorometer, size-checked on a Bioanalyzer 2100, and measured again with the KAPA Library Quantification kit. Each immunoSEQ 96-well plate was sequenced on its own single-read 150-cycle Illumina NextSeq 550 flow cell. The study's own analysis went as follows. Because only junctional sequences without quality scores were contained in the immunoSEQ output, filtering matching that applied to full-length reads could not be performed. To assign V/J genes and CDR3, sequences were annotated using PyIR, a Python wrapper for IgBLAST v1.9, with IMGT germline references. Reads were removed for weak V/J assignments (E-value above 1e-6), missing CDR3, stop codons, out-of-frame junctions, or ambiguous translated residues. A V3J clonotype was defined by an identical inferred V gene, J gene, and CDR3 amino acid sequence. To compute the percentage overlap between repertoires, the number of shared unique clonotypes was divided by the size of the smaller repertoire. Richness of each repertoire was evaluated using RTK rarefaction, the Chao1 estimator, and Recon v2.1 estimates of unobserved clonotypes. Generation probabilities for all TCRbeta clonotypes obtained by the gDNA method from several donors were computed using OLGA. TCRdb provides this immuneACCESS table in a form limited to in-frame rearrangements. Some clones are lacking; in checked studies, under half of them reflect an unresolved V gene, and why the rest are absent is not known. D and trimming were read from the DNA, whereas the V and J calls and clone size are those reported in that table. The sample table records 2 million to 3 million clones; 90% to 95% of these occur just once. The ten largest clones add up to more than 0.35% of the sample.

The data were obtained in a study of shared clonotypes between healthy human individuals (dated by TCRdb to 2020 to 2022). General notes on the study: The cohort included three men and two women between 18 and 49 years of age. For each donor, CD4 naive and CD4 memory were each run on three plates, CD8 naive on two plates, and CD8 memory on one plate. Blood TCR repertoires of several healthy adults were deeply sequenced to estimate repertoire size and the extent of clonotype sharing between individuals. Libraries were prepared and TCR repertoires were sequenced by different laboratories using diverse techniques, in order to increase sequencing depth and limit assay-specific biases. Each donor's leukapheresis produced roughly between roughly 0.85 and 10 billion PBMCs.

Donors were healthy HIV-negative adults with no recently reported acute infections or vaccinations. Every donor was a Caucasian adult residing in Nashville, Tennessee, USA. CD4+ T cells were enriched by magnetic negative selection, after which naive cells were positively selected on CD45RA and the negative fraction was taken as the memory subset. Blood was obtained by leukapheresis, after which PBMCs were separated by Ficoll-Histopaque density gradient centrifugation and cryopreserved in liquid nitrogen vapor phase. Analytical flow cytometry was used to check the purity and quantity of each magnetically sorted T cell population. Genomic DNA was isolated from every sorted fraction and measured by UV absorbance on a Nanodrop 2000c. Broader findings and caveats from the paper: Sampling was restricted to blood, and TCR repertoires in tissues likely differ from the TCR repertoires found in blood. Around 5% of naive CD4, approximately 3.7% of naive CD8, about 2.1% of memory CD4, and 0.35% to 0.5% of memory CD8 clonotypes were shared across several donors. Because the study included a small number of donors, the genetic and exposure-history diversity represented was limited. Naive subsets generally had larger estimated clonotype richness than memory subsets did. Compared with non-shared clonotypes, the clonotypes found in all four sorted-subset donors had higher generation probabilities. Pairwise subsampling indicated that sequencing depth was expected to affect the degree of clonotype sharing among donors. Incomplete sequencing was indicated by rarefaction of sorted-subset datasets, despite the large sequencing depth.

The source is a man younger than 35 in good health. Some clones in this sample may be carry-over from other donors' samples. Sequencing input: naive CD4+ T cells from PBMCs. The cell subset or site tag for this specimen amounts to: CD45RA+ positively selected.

The CDR3 has the sequence CSASGYEQFF. The DNA sequence is as follows: TGCAGTGCTAGCGGGTACGAGCAGTTCTTC. This receptor chain uses TRBV20-1 and TRBJ2-1, with no D gene named confidently. Trimming costs V 3 bases and J 10 bases, and their ends lie 7 bases apart. Reading the germline V gene (reference sequence) gives CDR1 DFQATT and CDR2 SNEGSKA. Including cysteine and phenylalanine, the CDR3 has 10 amino acids. Only the CDR3 part of the read is kept: 30 bases, read in frame from the first base.